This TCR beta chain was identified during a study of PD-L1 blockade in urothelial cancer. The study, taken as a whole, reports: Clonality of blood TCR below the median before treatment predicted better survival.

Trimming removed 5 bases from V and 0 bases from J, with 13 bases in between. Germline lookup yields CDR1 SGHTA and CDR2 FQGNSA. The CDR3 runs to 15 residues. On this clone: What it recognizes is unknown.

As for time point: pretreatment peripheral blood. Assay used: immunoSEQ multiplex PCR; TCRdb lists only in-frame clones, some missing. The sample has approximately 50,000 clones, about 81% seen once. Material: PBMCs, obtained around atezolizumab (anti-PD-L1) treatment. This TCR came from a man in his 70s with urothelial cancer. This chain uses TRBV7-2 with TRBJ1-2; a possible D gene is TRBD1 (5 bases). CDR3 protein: CASSISRAPNYGYTF. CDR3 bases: TGTGCCAGCAGCATATCCAGGGCCCCTAACTATGGCTACACCTTC.